This T cell receptor beta chain was obtained from a study of regulatory T cells in long-lasting Graves disease (dated by TCRdb to 2020 to 2023). A note on the overall study: Patients with newly diagnosed Graves' disease had been on antithyroid drugs for under 3 months. This study used TCR sequencing and RNA sequencing of peripheral blood to compare persistent Graves' disease patients against newly diagnosed Graves' disease patients. The study was conducted in China and was registered as a clinical trial. A total of about 33 samples were covered by TCR sequencing, comprising approximately 13 persistent and around 20 newly diagnosed Graves' disease patients.

The method behind the library was multiplex PCR. These reads were obtained on an Illumina HiSeq 4000. CDR3 regions were amplified by Arm-PCR with iRepertoire HTBI primers to construct TCR beta libraries. Before sequencing, the PCR products went through gel purification. From the authors' description of their analysis: Gene usage analysis of CDR3 amino acid clonotypes used the approximately 62 TRBV and about 15 TRBJ segments found across samples. Filtered high-quality paired reads were merged into contigs using COPE and FqMerger. BLAST was used to align contigs to IMGT TRBV, TRBD and TRBJ reference genes, with CDR3 defined following IMGT. Clonotypes above 0.1% frequency were classified as highly expanded clones. Shannon entropy served as the measure of repertoire diversity, while the Gini coefficient captured V-J evenness. A clonotype found in more than one individual was treated as public. The raw public data were reprocessed by TCRdb itself: fastp quality trimming at Q25, MiXCR clonotype calling, in-frame beta chains only. Identical CDR3 proteins give one entry, which carries the most common genes and DNA. For this entry, the V and J calls and clone size follow TCRdb and not the study's own pipeline. The sample data list around 400,000 distinct CDR3 sequences, and 15% to 19% of these were observed just once. Together, the top ten hold about 20% of the sample.

Sequences SEHNR (CDR1) and FQNEAQ (CDR2) are obtained from the germline V gene (reference sequence). The CDR3 sequence holds 13 residues, the cysteine and phenylalanine included. Only the CDR3 DNA is retained, 39 bases long and in frame from the first base. V drops 5 bases and J drops 3 bases, leaving 10 bases in between. This clonotype was detected only a few times. Its recognized antigen is unknown. One base away there is no much larger clone; base qualities are not given. The label giving this sample's time point can be read as: newly diagnosed GD, antithyroid drugs for less than 3 months. RNA was extracted from PBMCs in TRIzol for both TCR sequencing and RNA sequencing. The diagnosis of Graves' disease followed American Thyroid Association guidelines. The patients came from an endocrinology department in Xi'an, China. From each patient, around 9 milliliters of peripheral blood was collected into an EDTA anticoagulant tube. Ficoll Paque Plus density gradient separation was used to isolate PBMCs, and no further T cell sorting was performed. RNA quality was checked with an Agilent 2100 Bioanalyzer and agarose gel, and concentration with a NanoDrop 2000.

On the study overall, not on this receptor specifically: The small sample size was acknowledged by the authors as a limitation that may reduce accuracy. Persistent patients shared more public clonotypes among themselves (over 2,500) than newly diagnosed patients did (over 950). Sequencing and analysis were limited to the TCR beta chain. Compared with newly diagnosed patients, persistent Graves' disease patients had lower TCR Shannon entropy and fewer highly expanded clones, which suggests clonal expansion. Only peripheral blood was studied, because thyroid tissue, the primary lesion, was inaccessible. Preferential use of TRBV28, TRBJ1-2 and TRBJ2-5 was observed in persistent disease, whereas TRBV20-1 and TRBJ2-1 were favored in newly diagnosed disease.

The source was peripheral blood mononuclear cells (PBMCs), collected at new diagnosis, from a patient treated with antithyroid drugs. This receptor was obtained from a female donor with Graves disease. The rearrangement combines TRBV7-9 with TRBJ2-5; the D gene remains uncertain. The nucleotide sequence reads TGTGCCAGCAGCCCTCGGATGGAAGAGACCCAGTACTTC. The resulting protein is CASSPRMEETQYF.